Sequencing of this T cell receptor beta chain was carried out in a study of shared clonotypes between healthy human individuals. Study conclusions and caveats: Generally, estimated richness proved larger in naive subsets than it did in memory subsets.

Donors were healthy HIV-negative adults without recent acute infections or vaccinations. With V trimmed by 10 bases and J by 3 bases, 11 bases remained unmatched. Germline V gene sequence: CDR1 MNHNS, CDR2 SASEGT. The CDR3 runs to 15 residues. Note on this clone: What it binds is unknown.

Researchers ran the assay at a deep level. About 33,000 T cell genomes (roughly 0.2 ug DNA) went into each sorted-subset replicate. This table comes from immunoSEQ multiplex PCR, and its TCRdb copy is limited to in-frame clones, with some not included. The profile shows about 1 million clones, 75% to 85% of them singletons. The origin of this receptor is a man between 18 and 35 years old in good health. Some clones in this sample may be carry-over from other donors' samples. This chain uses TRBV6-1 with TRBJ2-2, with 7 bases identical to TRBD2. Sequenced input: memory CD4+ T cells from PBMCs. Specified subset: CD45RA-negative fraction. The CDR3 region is CATTLRGGDTGELFF. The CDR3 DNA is TGTGCCACCACACTACGGGGAGGGGACACCGGGGAGCTGTTTTTT.